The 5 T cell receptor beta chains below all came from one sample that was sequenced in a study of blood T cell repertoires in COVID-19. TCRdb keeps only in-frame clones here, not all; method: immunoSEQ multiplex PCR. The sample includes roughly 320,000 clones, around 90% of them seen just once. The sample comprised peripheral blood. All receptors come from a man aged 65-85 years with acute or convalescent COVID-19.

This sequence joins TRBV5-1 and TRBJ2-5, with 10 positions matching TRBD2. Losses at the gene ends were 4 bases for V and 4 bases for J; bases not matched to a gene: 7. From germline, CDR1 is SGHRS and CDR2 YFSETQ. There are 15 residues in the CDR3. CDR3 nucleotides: TGCGCCAGCAGCGACATAGCGGGGGGAGGAGAGACCCAGTACTTC. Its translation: CASSDIAGGGETQYF.

As DNA, the CDR3 is TGTGCCAGCAGTTACTCGGGCTCCGACACAGATACGCAGTATTTT. Its protein product is CASSYSGSDTDTQYF. The gene calls are TRBV6-5 and TRBJ2-3, with D hard to call. The CDR3 totals 15 residues. V was pared by 0 bases and J by 2 bases, with 9 bases between. CDR1 is MNHEY, CDR2 SVGAGI, per germline.

CDR3 DNA sequence: TGTGCCAGCAGCACCCGGACAGGGGGCGCGGGGAACTATGGCTACACCTTC. Its translation: CASSTRTGGAGNYGYTF. The V call is TRBV7-8, the J call TRBJ1-2; 11 bases line up with TRBD1. CDR1 and CDR2 from the germline V gene are SGHVS and FQNEAQ. The junction had 10 bases not matched to a gene; V was cut back by 5 bases and J by 2 bases. The CDR3 is 17 amino acids.

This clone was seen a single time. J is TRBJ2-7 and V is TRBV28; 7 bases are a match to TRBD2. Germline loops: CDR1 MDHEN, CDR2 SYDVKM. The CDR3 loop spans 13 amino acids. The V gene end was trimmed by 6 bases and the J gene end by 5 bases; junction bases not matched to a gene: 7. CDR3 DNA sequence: TGTGCCAGCAGACCCTCGGGGGGTCACGAGCAGTACTTC. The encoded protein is CASRPSGGHEQYF.

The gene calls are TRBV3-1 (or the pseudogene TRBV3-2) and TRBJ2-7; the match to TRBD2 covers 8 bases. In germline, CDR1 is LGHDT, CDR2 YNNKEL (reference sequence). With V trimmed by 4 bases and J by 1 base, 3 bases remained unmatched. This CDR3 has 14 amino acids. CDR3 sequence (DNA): TGTGCCAGCAGCCTAGCGGGACCGTCCTACGAGCAGTACTTC. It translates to CASSLAGPSYEQYF.